Following are 20 T cell receptor beta chains from one sample sequenced in a study of blood T cell repertoires in COVID-19. Method: immunoSEQ multiplex PCR; TCRdb's copy keeps in-frame clones and lacks some. The table shows roughly 300,000 clones, with approximately 86% occurring only once. Material for sequencing was PBMCs or T cells enriched from blood (not recorded which). The receptors here all came from a woman in her thirties or forties with acute COVID-19.

J is TRBJ2-2 and V is TRBV5-4, with TRBD1 matching 8 bases. Germline trimming cut 0 bases from V and 5 bases from J; bases unmatched to any gene: 12. CDR1 is SGHNT, CDR2 YYREEE, per germline (reference sequence). CDR3 length equals 18 residues. DNA of the CDR3: TGTGCCAGCAGCTTGGTGGCATCCCCCAGGGGGCTGACCGGGGAGCTGTTTTTT. It codes for CASSLVASPRGLTGELFF.

The CDR3 reads CASSLRSPLHF. In DNA, the CDR3 is TGTGCCAGCAGCCTCCGGTCACCCCTCCACTTT. The chain links TRBV7-9 to TRBJ1-6; D call uncertain. The CDR3 loop spans 11 amino acids. V was cut by 5 bases and J by 10 bases, with 6 bases left in between. Germline V CDR1 and CDR2: SEHNR, FQNEAQ (reference sequence).

The rearrangement links TRBV7-8 to TRBJ1-1; 7 positions agree with TRBD1. The V gene end was trimmed by 4 bases and the J gene end by 5 bases; junction bases not matched to a gene: 7. CDR3 length: 14 amino acids. Germline V lookup: CDR1 SGHVS, CDR2 FQNEAQ. The CDR3 is CASSSTGVLTEAFF. Here the CDR3 DNA reads TGTGCCAGCAGCTCCACAGGGGTATTGACTGAAGCTTTCTTT. Looking up the rest from reference TRBV7-8 and TRBJ1-1 gives the full variable domain: GAGVSQSPRYKVAKRGQDVALRCDPISGHVSLFWYQQALGQGPEFLTYFQNEAQLDKSGLPSDRFFAERPEGSVSTLKIQRTQQEDSAVYLCASSSTGVLTEAFFGQGTRLTVV.

This sequence joins TRBV2 and TRBJ2-1; D is possibly TRBD2 (5 bases). Germline CDR1 reads SNHLY; CDR2 reads FYNNEI. The CDR3 sequence is 14 residues long. V lost 7 bases to trimming and J lost 0 bases, with 10 bases between them. In nucleotides, the CDR3 is TGTGCCAGCAAGGACTTGAGCTCCTACAATGAGCAGTTCTTC. It specifies CASKDLSSYNEQFF.

This sequence joins TRBV10-3 and TRBJ2-7, with 10 bases identical to TRBD2. The CDR3 loop spans 15 amino acids. CDR1 and CDR2 from the germline V gene are ENHRY and SYGVKD. Trimming at V came to 4 bases and at J to 4 bases, leaving 7 bases not matched to a gene. Written as DNA, the CDR3 is TGTGCCATCAGTGCCTCTAGCGGGAGTAGGTACGAGCAGTACTTC. Translated, it gives CAISASSGSRYEQYF.

The rearrangement joins TRBV7-9 to TRBJ2-7; tentative D call: TRBD1 (6 bases). Germline V gives CDR1 SEHNR, CDR2 FQNEAQ (reference sequence). The CDR3 length is 15 residues. V lost 0 bases, J lost 2 bases, and 11 bases lay in between. CDR3 nucleotides: TGTGCCAGCAGCTTAGCGAGGGGGAAGACCTACGAGCAGTACTTC. Amino acid sequence: CASSLARGKTYEQYF.

This clone was detected many times. The chain couples TRBV7-3 to TRBJ1-2, with 7 bases aligning to TRBD1. Germline CDR1 and CDR2: SGHTA and FQGTGA. V gave up 4 bases and J gave up 6 bases; unmatched junction bases: 14. The CDR3 totals 16 residues. In nucleotides, the CDR3 is TGTGCCAGCAGCTCCTCCTCATTACAGGGGAAGGATGGCTACACCTTC. Protein: CASSSSSLQGKDGYTF.

J is TRBJ2-3 and V is TRBV7-2, with TRBD2 matching 9 bases. This CDR3 is 13 amino acids long. The germline CDR1 and CDR2 sequences are SGHTA and FQGNSA. The V and J ends lost 3 bases and 5 bases, in that order; junction bases with no gene match: 0. CDR3 sequence reads: CASSFSGGDTQYF. CDR3 nucleotide sequence: TGTGCCAGCAGCTTTAGCGGGGGAGATACGCAGTATTTT.

This chain links TRBV7-8 with TRBJ1-2, with D perhaps TRBD1 (6 bases). Trimming cost V 1 base and J 5 bases, with 11 bases left between them. The CDR3 spans 14 residues. Germline CDR1 is SGHVS and CDR2 is FQNEAQ. The CDR3 DNA sequence: TGTGCCAGCAGCTTAGGTGGGACAAAGTATGGCTACACCTTC. Its protein is CASSLGGTKYGYTF. Combining the CDR3 with reference TRBV7-8 and TRBJ1-2 gives the whole variable domain GAGVSQSPRYKVAKRGQDVALRCDPISGHVSLFWYQQALGQGPEFLTYFQNEAQLDKSGLPSDRFFAERPEGSVSTLKIQRTQQEDSAVYLCASSLGGTKYGYTFGSGTRLTVV.

The chain has TRBV7-6 and TRBJ2-7; possibly TRBD1 for D (6 bases). Germline-derived CDR1 and CDR2 are SGHVS and FNYEAQ. The CDR3 length is 14 residues. With 2 bases removed from V and 5 bases from J, the gap between germline ends came to 13 bases. CDR3 region: CASSLQSGAHEQYF. The CDR3 DNA reads as TGTGCCAGCAGCTTACAGTCAGGGGCCCACGAGCAGTACTTC.

The V call is TRBV4-1, the J call TRBJ2-1; TRBD2 matches at 10 bases. The length of the CDR3 is 17 residues. CDR1 and CDR2 from the germline V gene are MGHRA and YSYEKL. V gave up 1 base and J gave up 5 bases; unmatched junction bases: 8. The CDR3 nucleotides are TGCGCCAGCAGCCAAGTTCTCCTAGCGGGAGAGGACAATGAGCAGTTCTTC. Amino acids: CASSQVLLAGEDNEQFF.

V usage is TRBV5-1 and J usage is TRBJ1-4, with D possibly being TRBD1 (5 bases). CDR1 is SGHRS, CDR2 YFSETQ, per germline. This CDR3 is built from 15 residues. The V end lost 1 base, the J end lost 7 bases, and 14 bases lay between the germline ends. In DNA, the CDR3 is TGCGCCAGCAGCTTGTTAGGGGTCATTGGTGAAAAACTGTTTTTT. Translated: CASSLLGVIGEKLFF.

The V gene is TRBV19, the J gene TRBJ2-5; 8 bases are a match to TRBD1. Losses at the gene ends were 5 bases for V and 4 bases for J; bases not matched to a gene: 9. This CDR3 spans 15 amino acids. The germline CDR1 and CDR2 sequences are LNHDA and SQIVND (reference sequence). The CDR3: CASSQPGQGGETQYF. The DNA for the CDR3 is TGTGCCAGTAGTCAACCCGGACAGGGCGGAGAGACCCAGTACTTC.

The V and J genes are TRBV15 and TRBJ2-7, with TRBD2 as a possible D gene (5 bases). The CDR3 spans 17 residues. Germline V gene lookup returns CDR1 LNHNV and CDR2 YYDKDF (reference sequence). V lost 1 base to trimming and J lost 0 bases, with 16 bases between them. The CDR3 region is CATSRAEGPLNSYEQYF. In DNA form, the CDR3 reads TGTGCCACCAGCAGAGCTGAGGGCCCCTTAAACTCCTACGAGCAGTACTTC. Based on the CDR3 plus reference TRBV15 and TRBJ2-7, the full variable domain is DAMVIQNPRYQVTQFGKPVTLSCSQTLNHNVMYWYQQKSSQAPKLLFHYYDKDFNNEADTPDNFQSRRPNTSFCFLDIRSPGLGDTAMYLCATSRAEGPLNSYEQYFGPGTRLTVT.

This chain joins TRBV5-4 and TRBJ1-4; 7 nucleotides match TRBD1. The CDR3 sequence is 14 residues long. The V gene's germline CDR1 is SGHNT and CDR2 YYREEE (reference sequence). Unmatched junction bases numbered 4, after V lost 4 bases and J lost 4 bases. The CDR3 is CASSIRQGNEKLFF. The CDR3 DNA follows: TGTGCCAGCAGCATAAGACAGGGTAATGAAAAACTGTTTTTT.

The chain combines TRBV11-3 with TRBJ2-1; 12 bases fit TRBD2. V was clipped by 5 bases and J by 7 bases; unmatched bases: 3. The CDR3 sequence is 14 residues long. The germline CDR1 and CDR2 sequences are SGHNT and YENEEA. The CDR3 nucleotides read TGTGCCAGCAGCACGGGACTAGCGGGTAATGAGCAGTTCTTC. Translating it yields CASSTGLAGNEQFF.

In its sample, this clone was seen once. V usage is TRBV28 and J usage is TRBJ1-4, with 9 bases matching TRBD1. This CDR3 is built from 17 residues. Trimming removed 4 bases from V and 8 bases from J; junction bases left unmatched: 14. Germline CDR1 and CDR2: MDHEN and SYDVKM. CDR3: CASSSFGPTGGDEKLFF. The CDR3, as DNA: TGTGCCAGCAGTTCCTTCGGGCCGACAGGGGGAGACGAAAAACTGTTTTTT.

V gene TRBV5-4 combines with J gene TRBJ2-1; weak D call: TRBD1 (6 bases). From germline, CDR1 is SGHNT and CDR2 YYREEE (reference sequence). Trimming pared 0 bases from V and 0 bases from J, leaving 22 bases between. This CDR3 has 20 residues. The CDR3 protein is CASSLAVGTGSGSSYNEQFF. CDR3 sequence (DNA): TGTGCCAGCAGCTTGGCGGTTGGTACAGGGTCGGGGAGCTCCTACAATGAGCAGTTCTTC.

The chain has TRBV6-5 and TRBJ1-3; a weak D match, TRBD1 (5 bases). Trimming left V 0 bases short and J 4 bases short, with 10 bases between. CDR1 and CDR2 (germline): MNHEY, SVGAGI. CDR3 length: 15 amino acids. This CDR3 is CASSYSRQLGNTIYF. The CDR3 nucleotides are TGTGCCAGCAGTTACTCGCGACAGCTCGGAAACACCATATATTTT.

The chain links TRBV5-4 to TRBJ1-1; D ambiguous. Germline CDR1 reads SGHNT; CDR2 reads YYREEE (reference sequence). The V gene lost 0 bases and the J gene lost 8 bases, with 5 bases spanning the gap. This CDR3 spans 11 amino acids. CDR3 sequence (DNA): TGTGCCAGCAGCTTGGAGCGGGAAGCTTTCTTT. Residues: CASSLEREAFF.